One TCR beta chain is described in this entry. Its antigen is still unknown. This CDR3 comprises 15 residues. The germline CDR1 and CDR2 sequences are SGHAT and FQNNGV. Trimming removed 2 bases from V and 5 bases from J; junction bases left unmatched: 9. Focal radiation and CTLA-4 blockade (ipilimumab) were tested in chemo-refractory metastatic non-small-cell lung cancer patients. This record comes from a study of radiotherapy plus CTLA-4 blockade in lung cancer. Study-wide context: Objective responses were recorded in roughly 17% of patients, with disease control recorded in 25% to 40%.

Study-wide findings and caveats: Reports identified early blood T cell clone dynamics, with interferon-beta, as the best response predictor. Tumor-derived TCR clones expanded in blood after radiotherapy plus ipilimumab.

Some clones are missing from TCRdb's copy, which holds only in-frame ones; the method was immunoSEQ multiplex PCR. The top ten clones hold around 6% of a sample with approximately 60,000 clones, approximately 84% of them seen once. The genes are TRBV11-2 and TRBJ2-7; TRBD1 matches at 7 bases. This sample comprised peripheral blood, obtained from a patient treated with radiotherapy plus ipilimumab. This TCR came from a human donor with non-small cell lung cancer whose response to radiotherapy plus ipilimumab could not be evaluated. The CDR3 protein is CASSLNPGGFDEQYF. For the CDR3, the DNA is TGTGCCAGCAGCTTAAACCCAGGGGGTTTCGACGAGCAGTACTTC.